The 26 T cell receptor beta chains below come from one sample, sequenced in a study of blood T cell repertoires in COVID-19. Assay: immunoSEQ multiplex PCR; the TCRdb copy retains only in-frame clones and omits some. The sample shows approximately 330,000 clones, around nine tenths of them seen only once. The sequenced sample consisted of peripheral blood. All receptors come from a woman aged 45-60 years with active or convalescent COVID-19.

J is TRBJ1-1 and V is TRBV24-1; 7 bases match TRBD1. V trimming: 4 bases; J trimming: 4 bases; junction bases outside the gene matches: 8. Germline CDR1 is KGHDR and CDR2 is SFDVKD. The CDR3 runs 15 residues. CDR3 bases: TGTGCCACCAGTGACCCTAGGGGGCCGGGCACTGAAGCTTTCTTT. Residues: CATSDPRGPGTEAFF.

The J gene is TRBJ1-4, the V gene TRBV27; possibly TRBD1 for D (6 bases). Germline V lookup: CDR1 MNHEY, CDR2 SMNVEV (reference sequence). The CDR3 spans 18 residues. Between the trimmed V and J ends, which lost 7 bases and 8 bases, there was a span of 29 bases. CDR3 bases: TGTGCCAGCACACCCTTTTTGGCAGAGGGGGGGCCGAAGGAAAAACTGTTTTTT. Amino acid sequence: CASTPFLAEGGPKEKLFF.

The rearrangement joins TRBV28 to TRBJ1-4; TRBD1 is a possible D gene (5 bases). V was pared by 6 bases and J by 0 bases, with 8 bases between. This CDR3 contains 14 residues. Germline V gene data show CDR1 as MDHEN and CDR2 as SYDVKM. CDR3 region: CASRYRSTNEKLFF. The CDR3 bases are TGTGCCAGCAGGTACAGGTCAACTAATGAAAAACTGTTTTTT.

This clone was observed a handful of times. The chain recombines TRBV6-6 with TRBJ2-7, with 8 bases that match TRBD1. CDR1 is MNHNY and CDR2 is SVGAGI in the germline V gene (reference sequence). This CDR3 region has 13 residues. V trimming: 6 bases; J trimming: 5 bases; junction bases outside the gene matches: 6. Here the CDR3 reads CASSPQGADEQYF. CDR3 DNA: TGTGCCAGCAGCCCCCAGGGGGCGGACGAGCAGTACTTC.

The chain recombines TRBV28 with TRBJ2-6; 11 bases agree with TRBD2. Germline trimming cut 6 bases from V and 2 bases from J; bases unmatched to any gene: 12. CDR1 MDHEN and CDR2 SYDVKM come from the germline V gene. This CDR3 contains 19 residues. CDR3 in DNA: TGTGCCAGCAGCCCGCCGACTAGCGGGAAAGCTACTGGGGCCAACGTCCTGACTTTC. Residues: CASSPPTSGKATGANVLTF.

In its sample, this clone was seen a few times. In DNA form, the CDR3 reads TGTGCCAGCAGCGAGACTAGCGGGACGAACACCGGGGAGCTGTTTTTT. Protein sequence: CASSETSGTNTGELFF. This chain uses TRBV9 with TRBJ2-2, with TRBD2 matching 11 bases. The CDR3 has 16 amino acids. CDR1 and CDR2 (germline): SGDLS, YYNGEE. V gave up 3 bases and J gave up 0 bases; unmatched junction bases: 1. The full variable domain, rest sourced from reference TRBV9 and TRBJ2-2, is DSGVTQTPKHLITATGQRVTLRCSPRSGDLSVYWYQQSLDQGLQFLIQYYNGEERAKGNILERFSAQQFPDLHSELNLSSLELGDSALYFCASSETSGTNTGELFFGEGSRLTVL.

Here the CDR3 reads CAWSRGFYGYTF. For the CDR3, the DNA is TGTGCCTGGAGTAGGGGGTTTTATGGCTACACCTTC. This chain connects TRBV30 to TRBJ1-2, with a weak D call TRBD1 (6 bases). This CDR3 region has 12 residues. Deletions cut 2 bases from V and 5 bases from J, with 9 bases between. Per germline, CDR1 GTSNPN and CDR2 SVGIG (reference sequence).

The chain recombines TRBV27 with TRBJ2-7, with D tentatively TRBD1 (6 bases). This CDR3 is built from 14 residues. CDR1 MNHEY and CDR2 SMNVEV come from the germline V gene (reference sequence). The V gene lost 5 bases and the J gene lost 7 bases, with 18 bases spanning the gap. CDR3 in DNA: TGTGCCAGCAGTCCCGGGACACCCCGGGGAGAGCAGTACTTC. Encoded protein: CASSPGTPRGEQYF.

The chain combines TRBV5-4 with TRBJ2-7; a possible D gene is TRBD1 (6 bases). The germline gives CDR1 SGHNT, CDR2 YYREEE (reference sequence). Trimming left V 0 bases short and J 0 bases short, with 10 bases between. The CDR3 loop spans 15 amino acids. DNA of the CDR3: TGTGCCAGCAGCTTGGACAGGGCCCGCTCCTACGAGCAGTACTTC. It encodes CASSLDRARSYEQYF.

The genes are TRBV9 and TRBJ2-3, with 10 positions matching TRBD2. CDR3 size: 18 residues. V shed 1 base, J shed 2 bases, and the junction held 10 bases outside the gene matches. Germline V gene lookup returns CDR1 SGDLS and CDR2 YYNGEE. Here the CDR3 DNA reads TGTGCCAGCAGCGTAAGGGGAGCGGGGGGGCACGTCACAGATACGCAGTATTTT. Protein sequence: CASSVRGAGGHVTDTQYF.

The chain uses TRBV5-1 and TRBJ2-7; D might be TRBD2 (5 bases). This CDR3 spans 15 amino acids. Per the germline V gene, CDR1 is SGHRS and CDR2 is YFSETQ. Trimming cost V 0 bases and J 3 bases, with 13 bases left between them. The CDR3 sequence is CASSLGQIGLYEQYF. In DNA form, the CDR3 reads TGCGCCAGCAGCTTGGGTCAGATAGGACTCTACGAGCAGTACTTC.

J is TRBJ1-2 and V is TRBV5-1, with TRBD1 identical over 7 bases. The CDR3 is 15 residues long. Germline V gene lookup returns CDR1 SGHRS and CDR2 YFSETQ. Trimming removed 0 bases from V and 5 bases from J; junction bases left unmatched: 7. The DNA of the CDR3 is TGCGCCAGCAGCTTGGGACAGGGTCCCCTTTATGGCTACACCTTC. Translation: CASSLGQGPLYGYTF. Variable domain in full (rest from reference TRBV5-1 and TRBJ1-2): KAGVTQTPRYLIKTRGQQVTLSCSPISGHRSVSWYQQTPGQGLQFLFEYFSETQRNKGNFPGRFSGRQFSNSRSEMNVSTLELGDSALYLCASSLGQGPLYGYTFGSGTRLTVV.

The genes are TRBV19 and TRBJ1-5; no firm D call. Germline lookup yields CDR1 LNHDA and CDR2 SQIVND (reference sequence). This CDR3 has 12 residues. With 9 bases removed from V and 0 bases from J, the gap between germline ends came to 6 bases. The CDR3 DNA reads as TGTGCCAGCACAGTTAGCAATCAGCCCCAGCATTTT. Protein: CASTVSNQPQHF.

This chain connects TRBV30 to TRBJ1-4; D not certain. CDR1 GTSNPN and CDR2 SVGIG come from the germline V gene (reference sequence). Trimming shortened V by 4 bases and J by 6 bases, and 12 bases separated the two germline ends. The CDR3 runs to 13 residues. CDR3 DNA sequence: TGTGCCTGGAATTCGGACTTTCATGAAAAACTGTTTTTT. Protein product: CAWNSDFHEKLFF. Full variable domain (remainder filled in from reference TRBV30 and TRBJ1-4): SQTIHQWPATLVQPVGSPLSLECTVEGTSNPNLYWYRQAAGRGLQLLFYSVGIGQISSEVPQNLSASRPQDRQFILSSKKLLLSDSGFYLCAWNSDFHEKLFFGSGTQLSVL.

The CDR3 protein is CASSPRVASSTALYGYTF. The CDR3, as DNA: TGTGCCAGCAGCCCTAGAGTCGCCTCGTCGACAGCCCTCTATGGCTACACCTTC. This chain links TRBV7-9 with TRBJ1-2, with D tentatively TRBD1 (5 bases). The germline V gene encodes CDR1 SEHNR and CDR2 FQNEAQ (reference sequence). This CDR3 comprises 18 residues. Trimming left V 5 bases short and J 4 bases short, with 26 bases between. Filled out from reference TRBV7-9 and TRBJ1-2, the complete variable domain reads DTGVSQNPRHKITKRGQNVTFRCDPISEHNRLYWYRQTLGQGPEFLTYFQNEAQLEKSRLLSDRFSAERPKGSFSTLEIQRTEQGDSAMYLCASSPRVASSTALYGYTFGSGTRLTVV.

The chain employs TRBV2 and TRBJ2-5; 9 nucleotides agree with TRBD2. The V segment lost 5 bases and the J segment 2 bases; nucleotides outside the gene matches: 9. Germline CDR1 is SNHLY and CDR2 is FYNNEI. This CDR3 contains 16 residues. CDR3 coding DNA: TGTGCCAGCAGTACCCGACTAGCGGCGTTTCAAGAGACCCAGTACTTC. This gives the protein CASSTRLAAFQETQYF.

The chain is built from TRBV2 and TRBJ2-1; unclear D gene. The CDR3 length is 12 residues. With 3 bases removed from V and 8 bases from J, the gap between germline ends came to 8 bases. Looked up from germline, CDR1 is SNHLY and CDR2 is FYNNEI. Here the CDR3 DNA reads TGTGCCAGCAGTGAGTTCCGGTATGAGCAGTTCTTC. This sequence encodes CASSEFRYEQFF.

The rearrangement links TRBV15 to TRBJ2-1, with a weak D call TRBD2 (5 bases). With 0 bases removed from V and 7 bases from J, the gap between germline ends came to 13 bases. This CDR3 spans 15 amino acids. CDR1 is LNHNV, CDR2 YYDKDF, per germline (reference sequence). CDR3 nucleotides: TGTGCCACCAGCAGAGATAGGCTAGCCCTGAATGAGCAGTTCTTC. Protein product: CATSRDRLALNEQFF.

J is TRBJ1-6 and V is TRBV19; possible D gene TRBD1, 6 bases. Per germline, CDR1 LNHDA and CDR2 SQIVND (reference sequence). The CDR3 is made up of 15 amino acids. V gave up 5 bases and J gave up 11 bases, with 19 bases separating them. This chain's CDR3 is CASSLGTNQRPPLHF. CDR3 nucleotide sequence: TGTGCCAGTAGTTTGGGGACAAATCAGCGTCCACCCCTCCACTTT.

As to this clone: Distinct nucleotide sequences in the sample also encode this CDR3. The chain is built from TRBV28 and TRBJ1-1, with TRBD1 identical over 7 bases. Germline CDR1 is MDHEN and CDR2 is SYDVKM. Trimming at V came to 5 bases and at J to 3 bases, leaving 3 bases not matched to a gene. CDR3 length equals 13 residues. The CDR3 region has the DNA TGTGCCAGCAGTCTCAGGGGGTACACTGAAGCTTTCTTT. Encoded protein: CASSLRGYTEAFF.

V usage is TRBV30 and J usage is TRBJ1-6, with a tentative D call TRBD1 (5 bases). This CDR3 has 18 residues. Germline V gene lookup returns CDR1 GTSNPN and CDR2 SVGIG (reference sequence). With 3 bases removed from V and 7 bases from J, the gap between germline ends came to 25 bases. The CDR3 loop is CAWRGRATGVFANSPLHF. The CDR3 DNA follows: TGTGCCTGGAGAGGAAGGGCAACGGGGGTTTTCGCAAATTCACCCCTCCACTTT.

The chain is built from TRBV7-9 and TRBJ2-3; unclear D gene. The V and J ends lost 8 bases and 3 bases respectively, with 21 bases between them. Germline CDR1 SEHNR, CDR2 FQNEAQ (reference sequence). The CDR3 is made up of 16 amino acids. The CDR3 loop reads CASGPYFAPTTDTQYF. The CDR3 DNA reads as TGTGCCAGCGGGCCCTATTTCGCTCCCACGACAGATACGCAGTATTTT.

The chain carries TRBV19 and TRBJ2-1; TRBD2 matches at 10 bases. CDR3 length: 19 residues. Germline CDR1 is LNHDA and CDR2 is SQIVND (reference sequence). V gave up 4 bases and J gave up 3 bases; unmatched junction bases: 15. This CDR3 is CASSTTGHTLAGYYNEQFF. The DNA of the CDR3 is TGTGCCAGTAGTACAACCGGACATACACTAGCGGGATACTACAATGAGCAGTTCTTC.

The table lists this clone with a count of one. The chain combines TRBV12-5 with TRBJ1-1, with TRBD1 matching 7 bases. In germline, CDR1 is LGHNT, CDR2 FRNRAP. This CDR3 contains 12 residues. The V gene end was trimmed by 1 base and the J gene end by 10 bases; junction bases not matched to a gene: 3. DNA of the CDR3: TGTGCTAGTGGTTTGGGACAGGGTCCAGCTTTCTTT. Translation gives CASGLGQGPAFF.

This chain links TRBV19 with TRBJ1-1; TRBD1 matches at 7 bases. Germline loops: CDR1 LNHDA, CDR2 SQIVND (reference sequence). The CDR3 spans 15 residues. The V segment lost 7 bases and the J segment 0 bases; nucleotides outside the gene matches: 8. The CDR3 sequence: CASKRTGEMNTEAFF. In nucleotides, the CDR3 is TGTGCCAGTAAGCGGACAGGCGAAATGAACACTGAAGCTTTCTTT.

The chain recombines TRBV30 with TRBJ1-5; D is unclear. Between the trimmed V and J ends, which lost 5 bases and 1 base, there was a span of 9 bases. This CDR3 is 13 amino acids long. Germline-derived CDR1 and CDR2 are GTSNPN and SVGIG (reference sequence). In nucleotides, the CDR3 is TGTGCCTGGGCTGGGAGGAGCAATCAGCCCCAGCATTTT. It yields the protein CAWAGRSNQPQHF. Drawing the rest from reference TRBV30 and TRBJ1-5, the complete variable domain is SQTIHQWPATLVQPVGSPLSLECTVEGTSNPNLYWYRQAAGRGLQLLFYSVGIGQISSEVPQNLSASRPQDRQFILSSKKLLLSDSGFYLCAWAGRSNQPQHFGDGTRLSIL.